This TCR beta chain was profiled in a study of cytomegalovirus exposure and HLA in healthy donors. From germline, CDR1 is SGHTA and CDR2 FQGNSA. This CDR3 has 14 amino acids. Trimming pared 4 bases from V and 2 bases from J, leaving 12 bases between. It was with 60 Vbeta and 13 Jbeta primers that the PCR ran. The data were produced by immunoSEQ multiplex PCR, yet TCRdb's version contains in-frame clones alone and is incomplete. Among about 150,000 clones listed, roughly 79% were seen once. This rearrangement joins TRBV7-2 to TRBJ2-7; possible D gene TRBD2, 6 bases. The sample was PBMCs. The clonotype comes from a male donor in good health and CMV-seronegative. The CDR3 region is CASSYVADPYEQYF. In nucleotides, the CDR3 is TGTGCCAGCAGCTACGTAGCGGATCCCTACGAGCAGTACTTC.